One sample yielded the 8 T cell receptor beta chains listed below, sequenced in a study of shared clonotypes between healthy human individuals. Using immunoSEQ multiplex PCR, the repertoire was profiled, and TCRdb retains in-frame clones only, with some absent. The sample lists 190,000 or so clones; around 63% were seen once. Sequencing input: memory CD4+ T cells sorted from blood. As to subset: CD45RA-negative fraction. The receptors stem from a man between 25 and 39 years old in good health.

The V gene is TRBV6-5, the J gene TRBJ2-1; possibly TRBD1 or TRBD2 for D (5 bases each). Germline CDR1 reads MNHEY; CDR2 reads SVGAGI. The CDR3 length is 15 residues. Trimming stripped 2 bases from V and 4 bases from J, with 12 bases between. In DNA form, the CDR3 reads TGTGCCAGCAGTTACACCGGGACCACGTACAATGAGCAGTTCTTC. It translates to CASSYTGTTYNEQFF.

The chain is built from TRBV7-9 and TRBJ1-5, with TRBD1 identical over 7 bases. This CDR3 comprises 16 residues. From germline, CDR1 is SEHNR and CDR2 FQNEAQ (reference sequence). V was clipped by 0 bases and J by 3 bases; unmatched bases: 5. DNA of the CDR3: TGTGCCAGCAGCTTAGCGGGTGGGACAGACAATCAGCCCCAGCATTTT. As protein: CASSLAGGTDNQPQHF.

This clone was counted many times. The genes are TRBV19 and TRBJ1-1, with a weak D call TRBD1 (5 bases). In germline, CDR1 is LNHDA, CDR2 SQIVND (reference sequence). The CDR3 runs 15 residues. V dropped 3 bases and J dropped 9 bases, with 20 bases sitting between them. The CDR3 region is CASSIHPPGSSQAFF. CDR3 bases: TGTGCCAGTAGTATCCATCCCCCAGGGTCTTCGCAAGCTTTCTTT. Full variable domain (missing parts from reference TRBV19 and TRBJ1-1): DGGITQSPKYLFRKEGQNVTLSCEQNLNHDAMYWYRQDPGQGLRLIYYSQIVNDFQKGDIAEGYSVSREKKESFPLTVTSAQKNPTAFYLCASSIHPPGSSQAFFGQGTRLTVV.

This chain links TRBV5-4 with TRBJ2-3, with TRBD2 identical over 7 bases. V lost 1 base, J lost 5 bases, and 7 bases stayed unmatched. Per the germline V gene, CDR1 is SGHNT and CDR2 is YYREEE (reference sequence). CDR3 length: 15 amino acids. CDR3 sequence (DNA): TGTGCCAGCAGCTTGCCGGGCGGGAGAGGAGATACGCAGTATTTT. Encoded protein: CASSLPGGRGDTQYF.

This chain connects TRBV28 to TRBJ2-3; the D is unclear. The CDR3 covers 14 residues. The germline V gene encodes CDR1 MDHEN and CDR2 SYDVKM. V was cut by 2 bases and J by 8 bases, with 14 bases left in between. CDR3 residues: CASSLKTPSGTQYF. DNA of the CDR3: TGTGCCAGCAGTTTAAAAACCCCGTCGGGTACGCAGTATTTT.

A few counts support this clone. CDR3 sequence (DNA): TGTGCCAGCAGCTGGACAGGGGCTGACTATGGCTACACCTTC. Its protein product is CASSWTGADYGYTF. This chain links TRBV7-2 with TRBJ1-2; 9 bases match TRBD1. This CDR3 region has 14 residues. The ends lost 4 bases at V and 3 bases at J; junction bases unmatched: 3. Germline CDR1 reads SGHTA; CDR2 reads FQGNSA. Using reference TRBV7-2 and TRBJ1-2 for the parts outside the CDR3, the full variable domain is GAGVSQSPSNKVTEKGKDVELRCDPISGHTALYWYRQSLGQGLEFLIYFQGNSAPDKSGLPSDRFSAERTGGSVSTLTIQRTQQEDSAVYLCASSWTGADYGYTFGSGTRLTVV.

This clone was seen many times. The CDR3 reads CASSLGGANNEQFF. The DNA of the CDR3 is TGTGCCAGCAGCTTAGGGGGAGCGAACAATGAGCAGTTCTTC. The chain links TRBV7-3 to TRBJ2-1; the D call may be TRBD1 or TRBD2 (5 bases each). Germline-derived CDR1 and CDR2 are SGHTA and FQGTGA. The ends were cut back, 2 bases at V and 5 bases at J, with 10 bases in the middle. The CDR3 has 14 amino acids.

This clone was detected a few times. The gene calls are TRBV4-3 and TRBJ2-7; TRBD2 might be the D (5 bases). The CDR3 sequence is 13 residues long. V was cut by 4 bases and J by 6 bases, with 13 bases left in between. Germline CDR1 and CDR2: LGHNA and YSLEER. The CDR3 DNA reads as TGCGCCAGCAGCCGAAAGGTTGCGGGCGAGCAGTACTTC. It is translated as CASSRKVAGEQYF.